Each of the 5 T cell receptor beta chains below was sequenced from the same sample in a study of blood T cell dynamics during melanoma immunotherapy (TCRdb year 2020). Library preparation employed the immunoSEQ multiplex PCR assay. The table was pulled from immuneACCESS by TCRdb, which kept in-frame rearrangements only. Such tables lose some clones; where checked, under half of the loss comes from unresolved V genes, and the rest has no known cause. The sample data list some 5,000 clones, and around 86% of these were observed just once. Over 15% of the sample is held by the ten biggest clonotypes. The time point tag for this specimen amounts to: pre-treatment baseline. The starting material was blood, obtained from a patient treated with checkpoint blockade. Every receptor here comes from a human donor with melanoma.

V gene TRBV28 combines with J gene TRBJ1-3, with a weak D call TRBD1 (5 bases). The CDR3 is 14 amino acids. Germline values: CDR1 MDHEN, CDR2 SYDVKM. Deletions cut 2 bases from V and 5 bases from J, with 10 bases between. CDR3 in DNA: TGTGCCAGCAGTTTAGGCAGGGCGAGAAACACCATATATTTT. Its translation is CASSLGRARNTIYF.

In its sample, this clone was seen once. V gene TRBV5-4 combines with J gene TRBJ2-7; 8 positions agree with TRBD2. CDR1 and CDR2 from the germline V gene are SGHNT and YYREEE (reference sequence). The CDR3 totals 16 residues. The ends lost 0 bases at V and 2 bases at J; junction bases unmatched: 7. CDR3 nucleotides: TGTGCCAGCAGCTTGGATCCTAGCGGGCTAGCCTACGAGCAGTACTTC. It translates to CASSLDPSGLAYEQYF.

CDR3 amino acids: CASSPHPGDTQYF. The CDR3 nucleotides are TGTGCCAGCTCACCACACCCAGGGGATACGCAGTATTTT. The chain has TRBV18 and TRBJ2-3; possibly TRBD1 for D (5 bases). This CDR3 comprises 13 residues. V was clipped by 1 base and J by 6 bases, with 8 bases between them. Germline CDR1 is KGHSH and CDR2 is LQKENI.

A word on this clone: At one end, the junction sequence differs from germline, possibly due to a read error. The V and J genes are TRBV29-1 and TRBJ2-7, with 11 bases matching TRBD1. CDR3 length: 14 amino acids. Germline CDR1 and CDR2: SQVTM and ANQGSEA. CDR3 residues: CSVEGTGGTYEQYF. The CDR3 bases are TGCAGCGTCGAAGGGACAGGGGGGACCTACGAGCAGTACTTC.

This chain's CDR3 is CASGTMRVKTQETQYF. The CDR3 DNA follows: TGTGCCAGCGGGACAATGAGGGTCAAAACCCAAGAGACCCAGTACTTC. The V and J genes are TRBV2 and TRBJ2-5; tentative D call: TRBD1 (6 bases). CDR3 size: 16 residues. CDR1 and CDR2 from the germline V gene are SNHLY and FYNNEI. Trimming stripped 8 bases from V and 1 base from J, with 20 bases between.